This T cell receptor (beta chain) was captured in a study of blood T cell repertoires in COVID-19 (TCRdb year 2020). Study-wide context: The collaborator samples originated in the United States, Italy and Spain and spanned the acute and convalescent phases of COVID-19. Samples came from the ongoing ImmuneRACE study (first 160 participants) plus 1,254 subjects from 6 global collaborators. The sample metadata nearly always contained a de-identified subject ID, COVID-19 status, age in years and sex. Deeply sampled blood TCRbeta repertoires from subjects exposed to, actively infected with, or recovered from COVID-19 were included in the dataset. HLA class I and class II types, where available, came from metadata supplied by the sample provider rather than from assay-based typing. The repertoires were released in a freely available public database intended as a resource for research on the immune response to SARS-CoV-2. The prospective study material was composed of cDNA or gDNA derived from T cells, B-cell-depleted T cells, or PBMCs. Study-wide conclusions, independent of this receptor: The quantity of clinical and demographic metadata differed by source and by participant and was supplied without curation.

Regarding this clone: Its recognized antigen is unknown. The input lacks base qualities; no much larger clone sits a single base away.

Collaborating institutions collected whole blood in K2EDTA tubes following their own protocols. Collaborator samples were shipped for TCRbeta analysis as frozen whole blood, isolated PBMCs, or DNA extracted from either sample type. CDR3 length: 14 amino acids, cysteine to phenylalanine. Of all the DNA, just the CDR3 is kept, 42 bases in frame from base 1. Looking up the germline V gene (reference sequence) yields CDR1 SGHNT and CDR2 YYREEE. V is trimmed back by 4 bases and J by 7 bases, and the junction contains 9 bases that no gene match accounts for. The immunoSEQ Assay, a bias-controlled multiplex PCR, was used to amplify TCRbeta CDR3 regions from genomic DNA. For the original study's pipeline: The number of nucleated cells in each sample was estimated from the amplification of reference gene primers within the assay. To quantify the absolute abundance of each unique TCRbeta CDR3 rearrangement, sequence reads were collapsed and filtered. For each sample, productive Simpson clonality was calculated as the square root of Simpson's diversity index across productive rearrangements. TCRdb retrieved this table from immuneACCESS and kept in-frame rearrangements only. Not all clones are present; in checked studies, unresolved V genes account for under half, and no reason is known for the remainder. The V and J calls and clone size were taken over from that table, and D and trimming were inferred from the DNA. Here the sample has 170,000 or so clones; roughly 83% occur a single time. The top ten clones comprise 1.5% of the sample.

Sequencing input: peripheral blood. Recombination joined TRBV5-4 with TRBJ2-5; 8 middle bases align to TRBD2. The TCR was taken from a human donor in a cohort sampled during active COVID-19. Here is the DNA: TGTGCCAGCAGCAGGCCGGGACTAGACACGACCCAGTACTTC. Its product reads: CASSRPGLDTTQYF.